Below, 14 T cell receptor beta chains from the same sample are listed, as sequenced in a study of cytomegalovirus exposure and HLA in healthy donors. The PCR ran on 60 Vbeta and 13 Jbeta primers. TCRdb's copy holds only in-frame clones and misses some; the assay was immunoSEQ multiplex PCR. The repertoire holds 120,000 to 150,000 clones, with roughly 77% as singletons. Sequencing was carried out using PBMCs. These receptors all stem from a man in his forties in good health and CMV-seronegative.

This clone appeared a single time. The chain has TRBV28 and TRBJ1-2; D possibly corresponds to TRBD1 (5 bases). Germline CDR1 and CDR2: MDHEN and SYDVKM. V was pared by 11 bases and J by 3 bases, with 10 bases between. The length of the CDR3 is 11 residues. CDR3 sequence (DNA): TGTGCCGCCGGGGGTGACTATGGCTACACCTTC. Translation gives CAAGGDYGYTF.

This rearrangement joins TRBV5-1 to TRBJ2-3; TRBD2 is a possible D gene (5 bases). With 3 bases removed from V and 1 base from J, the gap between germline ends came to 15 bases. The CDR3 contains 16 residues. Germline CDR1 SGHRS, CDR2 YFSETQ. In nucleotides, the CDR3 is TGCGCCAGCAGCTCCCCCCGGGCGGAGGGCACAGATACGCAGTATTTT. This encodes CASSSPRAEGTDTQYF.

This clone was seen a handful of times. The genes are TRBV15 and TRBJ1-4; perhaps TRBD1 as D (6 bases). Germline assignment: CDR1 LNHNV and CDR2 YYDKDF (reference sequence). Trimming took 1 base from V and 8 from J, leaving 14 bases between them. This CDR3 comprises 15 residues. The CDR3 loop reads CATSRGGLEGEKLFF. In DNA form, the CDR3 reads TGTGCCACCAGCAGAGGGGGGCTCGAAGGGGAAAAACTGTTTTTT.

The rearrangement links TRBV11-2 to TRBJ1-2; tentative D call: TRBD1 (5 bases). This CDR3 spans 15 amino acids. V lost 5 bases, J lost 4 bases, and 17 bases lay in between. CDR1 and CDR2 from the germline V gene are SGHAT and FQNNGV. The CDR3 loop reads CASSEDIGPGYGYTF. The CDR3 DNA sequence: TGTGCCAGCAGCGAGGACATCGGGCCAGGCTATGGCTACACCTTC.

The genes are TRBV19 and TRBJ1-2; possibly TRBD1 for D (6 bases). The germline V and J ends were trimmed by 3 bases and 2 bases, with 19 bases remaining between them. Germline values: CDR1 LNHDA, CDR2 SQIVND (reference sequence). The CDR3 consists of 17 residues. The chain's CDR3 is CASSIPGVDRSNYGYTF. The DNA of the CDR3 is TGTGCCAGTAGTATCCCCGGCGTAGACAGGTCCAACTATGGCTACACCTTC.

The chain couples TRBV4-1 to TRBJ1-2; no reliable D call. The V end was cut by 4 bases, the J end by 6 bases, with 12 bases between. The CDR3 is made up of 13 amino acids. Per germline, CDR1 MGHRA and CDR2 YSYEKL. The CDR3 protein is CASSPRSRDGYTF. The CDR3 DNA sequence: TGCGCCAGCAGCCCCCGCTCTCGAGATGGCTACACCTTC.

The chain combines TRBV6-5 with TRBJ2-1, with a weak D call TRBD2 (5 bases). Looked up from germline, CDR1 is MNHEY and CDR2 is SVGAGI. There are 15 residues in the CDR3. Between the trimmed V and J ends, which lost 6 bases and 0 bases, there was a span of 12 bases. This CDR3 is CASSLEASSYNEQFF. CDR3 nucleotides: TGTGCCAGCAGCCTGGAGGCGAGCTCCTACAATGAGCAGTTCTTC.

This chain links TRBV11-2 with TRBJ2-7, with 8 positions matching TRBD2. Trimming cost V 5 bases and J 7 bases; bases outside gene matches: 13. This CDR3 is 15 amino acids long. CDR1 is SGHAT and CDR2 is FQNNGV in the germline V gene. CDR3 amino acids: CASSPGASRGGEQYF. In DNA, the CDR3 is TGTGCCAGCAGCCCAGGCGCCAGCCGGGGGGGAGAGCAGTACTTC.

The CDR3 nucleotides are TGCGCCAGCAGCCAAGGGGACAATTCCTACGAGCAGTACTTC. This gives the protein CASSQGDNSYEQYF. The chain is built from TRBV4-1 and TRBJ2-7; maybe TRBD1 (6 bases). The CDR3 contains 14 residues. V lost 1 base to trimming and J lost 1 base, with 8 bases between them. Germline V lookup: CDR1 MGHRA, CDR2 YSYEKL.

The J gene is TRBJ2-2, the V gene TRBV2, with no clear D. From germline, CDR1 is SNHLY and CDR2 FYNNEI. Trimming took 7 bases from V and 2 from J, leaving 8 bases between them. The CDR3 is made up of 13 amino acids. The CDR3 DNA follows: TGTGCCAGCATGTTTAGTAACACCGGGGAGCTGTTTTTT. The encoded protein is CASMFSNTGELFF.

The rearrangement links TRBV10-1 to TRBJ2-3; 11 bases line up with TRBD2. The V gene's germline CDR1 is WNHNN and CDR2 SYGVQD (reference sequence). The CDR3 consists of 16 residues. The V gene end was trimmed by 4 bases and the J gene end by 0 bases; junction bases not matched to a gene: 3. CDR3 sequence: CASSGRLAGSTDTQYF. CDR3 bases: TGCGCCAGCAGTGGACGACTAGCGGGGAGCACAGATACGCAGTATTTT.

The chain joins TRBV10-3 to TRBJ1-2, with TRBD1 identical over 7 bases. V trimming: 1 base; J trimming: 4 bases; junction bases outside the gene matches: 9. This CDR3 has 16 residues. In germline, CDR1 is ENHRY, CDR2 SYGVKD. CDR3 DNA: TGTGCCATCAGTGAGTGGACCGGGGGACAGCCCTATGGCTACACCTTC. Translating gives CAISEWTGGQPYGYTF.

Points on this clone: This is likely a read error, given that the CDR3 carries no conserved phenylalanine or tryptophan at its end. The DNA is omitted, as the CDR3 cannot be located on it reliably, and the CDR3 follows TCRdb's listing. This chain uses TRBV10-3 with TRBJ1-1; the table's D gene call, TRBD1, was not cross checked with the DNA. The CDR3 is 13 amino acids in total, end residues counted. The germline gives CDR1 ENHRY, CDR2 SYGVKD. CDR3: CAISESTGPWTEC.

The V call is TRBV18, the J call TRBJ1-6; a weak D match, TRBD1 (5 bases). Deletions cut 6 bases from V and 4 bases from J, with 13 bases between. The CDR3 is 15 residues long. CDR1 KGHSH and CDR2 LQKENI come from the germline V gene. In DNA, the CDR3 is TGTGCCAGCTCCCCCGGGGGTTCTTATAATTCACCCCTCCACTTT. Amino acid sequence: CASSPGGSYNSPLHF. Full variable domain (missing parts from reference TRBV18 and TRBJ1-6): NAGVMQNPRHLVRRRGQEARLRCSPMKGHSHVYWYRQLPEEGLKFMVYLQKENIIDESGMPKERFSAEFPKEGPSILRIQQVVRGDSAAYFCASSPGGSYNSPLHFGNGTRLTVT.